The T cell receptor (beta chain) described here comes from a study of T cells of healthy individuals. MiXCR, run by TCRdb on the 5' RACE reads, gives a single entry per CDR3 protein. The sample yields around 83,000 distinct CDR3 sequences, 5% seen once. V lost 4 bases to trimming and J lost 3 bases, with 4 bases between them. The CDR3 runs 11 residues. This clonotype has at least ten counts. This TCR came from a female donor in good health. The V gene is TRBV12-3 or TRBV12-4, the J gene TRBJ2-7; no clear D gene. The CDR3 bases are TGTGCCAGCAGTTCCGACTACGAGCAGTACTTC. Encoded protein: CASSSDYEQYF.